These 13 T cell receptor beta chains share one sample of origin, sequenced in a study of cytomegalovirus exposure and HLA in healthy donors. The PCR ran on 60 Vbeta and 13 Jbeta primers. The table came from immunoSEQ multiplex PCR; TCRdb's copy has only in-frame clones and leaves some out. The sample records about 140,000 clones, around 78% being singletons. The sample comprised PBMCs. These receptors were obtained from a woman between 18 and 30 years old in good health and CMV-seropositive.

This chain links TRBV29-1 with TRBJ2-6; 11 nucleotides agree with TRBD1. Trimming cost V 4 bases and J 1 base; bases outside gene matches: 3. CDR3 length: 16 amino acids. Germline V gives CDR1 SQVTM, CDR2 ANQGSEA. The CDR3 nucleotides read TGCAGCGTTGTGGGACAGGGGGTATCTGGGGCCAACGTCCTGACTTTC. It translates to CSVVGQGVSGANVLTF.

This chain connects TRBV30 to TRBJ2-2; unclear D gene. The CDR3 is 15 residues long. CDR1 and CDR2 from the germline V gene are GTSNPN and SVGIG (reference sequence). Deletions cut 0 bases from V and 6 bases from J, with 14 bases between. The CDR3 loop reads CAWSVILPSAGELFF. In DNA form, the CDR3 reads TGTGCCTGGAGTGTGATCCTTCCCAGCGCCGGGGAGCTGTTTTTT.

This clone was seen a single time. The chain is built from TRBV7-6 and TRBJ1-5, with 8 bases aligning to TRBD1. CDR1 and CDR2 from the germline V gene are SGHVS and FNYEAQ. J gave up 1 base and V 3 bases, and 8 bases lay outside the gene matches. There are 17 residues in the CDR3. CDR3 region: CASSLSGGEWSNQPQHF. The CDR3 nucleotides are TGTGCCAGCAGCTTGTCAGGGGGCGAATGGAGCAATCAGCCCCAGCATTTT.

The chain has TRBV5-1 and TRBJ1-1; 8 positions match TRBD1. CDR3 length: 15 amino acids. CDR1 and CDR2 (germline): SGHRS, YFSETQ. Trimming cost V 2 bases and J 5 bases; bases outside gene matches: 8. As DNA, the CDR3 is TGCGCCAGCAGCTTTAGGACAGGGAGTTCAACTGAAGCTTTCTTT. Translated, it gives CASSFRTGSSTEAFF.

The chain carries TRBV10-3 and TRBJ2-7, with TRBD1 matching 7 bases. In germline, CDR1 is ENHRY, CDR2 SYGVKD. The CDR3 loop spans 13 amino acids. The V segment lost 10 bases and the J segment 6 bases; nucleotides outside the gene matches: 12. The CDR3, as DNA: TGTGCCAGCAGACCGGGACAGTTCGCCGAGCAGTACTTC. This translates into CASRPGQFAEQYF.

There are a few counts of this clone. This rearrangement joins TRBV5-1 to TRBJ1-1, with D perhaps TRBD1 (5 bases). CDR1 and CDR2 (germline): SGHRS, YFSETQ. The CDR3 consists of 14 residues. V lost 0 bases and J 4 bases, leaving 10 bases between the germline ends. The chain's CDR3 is CASSLGQGFTEAFF. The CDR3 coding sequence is TGCGCCAGCAGCTTGGGTCAGGGTTTCACTGAAGCTTTCTTT.

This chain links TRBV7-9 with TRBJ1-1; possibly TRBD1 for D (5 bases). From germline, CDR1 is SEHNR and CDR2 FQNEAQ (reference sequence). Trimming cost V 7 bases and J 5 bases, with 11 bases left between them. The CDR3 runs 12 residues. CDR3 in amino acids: CASIDRRTEAFF. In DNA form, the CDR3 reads TGTGCCAGCATCGACAGAAGGACTGAAGCTTTCTTT.

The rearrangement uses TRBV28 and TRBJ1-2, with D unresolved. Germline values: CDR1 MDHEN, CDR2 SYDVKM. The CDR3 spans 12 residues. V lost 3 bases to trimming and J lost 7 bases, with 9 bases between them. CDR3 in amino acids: CASSLSGRGYTF. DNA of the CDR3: TGTGCCAGCAGTTTGAGCGGGCGTGGCTACACCTTC.

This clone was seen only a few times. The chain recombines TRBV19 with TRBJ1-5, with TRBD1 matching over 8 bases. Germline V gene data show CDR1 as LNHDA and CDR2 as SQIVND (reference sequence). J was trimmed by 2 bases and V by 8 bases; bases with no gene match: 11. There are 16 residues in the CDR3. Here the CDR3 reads CASRRGLTVGNQPQHF. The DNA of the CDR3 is TGTGCCAGTCGCAGGGGGCTAACGGTAGGCAATCAGCCCCAGCATTTT.

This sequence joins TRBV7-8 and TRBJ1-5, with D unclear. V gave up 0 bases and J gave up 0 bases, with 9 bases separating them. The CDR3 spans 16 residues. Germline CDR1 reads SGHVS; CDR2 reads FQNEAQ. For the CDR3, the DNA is TGTGCCAGCAGCTTAGCTTTTCAGAATAGCAATCAGCCCCAGCATTTT. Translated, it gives CASSLAFQNSNQPQHF.

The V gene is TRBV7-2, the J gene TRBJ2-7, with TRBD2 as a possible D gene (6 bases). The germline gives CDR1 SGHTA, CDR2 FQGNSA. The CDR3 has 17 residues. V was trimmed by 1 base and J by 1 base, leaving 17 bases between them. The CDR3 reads CASSLVGGSSPSYEQYF. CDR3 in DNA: TGTGCCAGCAGCTTAGTTGGGGGGTCGAGTCCTTCCTACGAGCAGTACTTC.

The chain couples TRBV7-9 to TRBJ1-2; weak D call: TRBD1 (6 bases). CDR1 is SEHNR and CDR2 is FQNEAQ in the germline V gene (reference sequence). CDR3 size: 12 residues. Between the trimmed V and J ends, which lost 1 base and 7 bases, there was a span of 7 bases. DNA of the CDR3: TGTGCCAGCAGCTTAGAACAGGGTGGCTACACCTTC. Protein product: CASSLEQGGYTF.

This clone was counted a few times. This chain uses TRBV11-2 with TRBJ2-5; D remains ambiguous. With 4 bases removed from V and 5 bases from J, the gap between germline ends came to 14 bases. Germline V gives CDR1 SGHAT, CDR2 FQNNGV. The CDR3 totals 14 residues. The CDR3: CASSSSQMSETQYF. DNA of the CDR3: TGTGCCAGCAGCTCCTCGCAGATGTCGGAGACCCAGTACTTC.